The 8 T cell receptor beta chains given below trace back to one sample, sequenced in a study of blood T cell repertoires in COVID-19. TCRdb's table, derived via immunoSEQ multiplex PCR, lists solely in-frame clones and lacks some. There are around 300,000 clones in the sample; under 90% occur only once, and around 2.1% lies in the top ten. The sample taken for sequencing was peripheral blood. All receptors derive from a man aged 45-65 years with acute or convalescent COVID-19.

In its sample, this clone was seen once. In DNA form, the CDR3 reads TGCGCCAGCAGCCCGGGGGGTACGCAGTATTTT. It specifies CASSPGGTQYF. The chain recombines TRBV4-1 with TRBJ2-3, with 7 bases fitting TRBD2. The germline CDR1 and CDR2 sequences are MGHRA and YSYEKL. V trimming: 4 bases; J trimming: 8 bases; junction bases outside the gene matches: 0. This CDR3 is 11 amino acids long.

This clone occurred once. CDR3 sequence reads: CASSQEGRNEQFF. CDR3 in DNA: TGTGCCAGCAGCCAAGAAGGGAGAAATGAGCAGTTCTTC. V gene TRBV3-1 (or the pseudogene TRBV3-2) combines with J gene TRBJ2-1, with a weak D call TRBD2 (5 bases). The germline CDR1 and CDR2 sequences are LGHDT and YNNKEL (reference sequence). CDR3 length equals 13 residues. V was clipped by 0 bases and J by 7 bases, with 7 bases between them.

The rearrangement uses TRBV7-8 and TRBJ2-7; 7 bases line up with TRBD1. After removal of 5 bases from V and 5 bases from J, the junction contained 12 bases not matched to a gene. Germline values: CDR1 SGHVS, CDR2 FQNEAQ. The CDR3 loop spans 15 amino acids. The CDR3 spells CASSGRRQGPDEQYF. DNA for the CDR3: TGTGCCAGCAGCGGACGCCGACAGGGCCCGGACGAGCAGTACTTC. Full variable domain (outside the CDR3, taken from reference TRBV7-8 and TRBJ2-7): GAGVSQSPRYKVAKRGQDVALRCDPISGHVSLFWYQQALGQGPEFLTYFQNEAQLDKSGLPSDRFFAERPEGSVSTLKIQRTQQEDSAVYLCASSGRRQGPDEQYFGPGTRLTVT.

This chain links TRBV10-1 with TRBJ2-7; D possibly corresponds to TRBD2 (5 bases). The CDR3 is 13 amino acids. The germline V gene has CDR1 WNHNN and CDR2 SYGVQD (reference sequence). V lost 2 bases and J 0 bases, leaving 5 bases between the germline ends. CDR3 protein: CASSEGGSYEQYF. CDR3 nucleotides: TGCGCCAGCAGTGAGGGAGGCTCCTACGAGCAGTACTTC.

The CDR3 region is CASSWYRDTEAFF. CDR3 nucleotide sequence: TGTGCCAGCAGCTGGTACAGGGACACTGAAGCTTTCTTT. The gene calls are TRBV11-2 and TRBJ1-1, with D maybe TRBD1 (6 bases). CDR1 and CDR2 from the germline V gene are SGHAT and FQNNGV. V gave up 4 bases and J gave up 3 bases, with 9 bases separating them. The CDR3 covers 13 residues. The entire variable domain, with the rest obtained from reference TRBV11-2 and TRBJ1-1, is as follows: EAGVAQSPRYKIIEKRQSVAFWCNPISGHATLYWYQQILGQGPKLLIQFQNNGVVDDSQLPKDRFSAERLKGVDSTLKIQPAKLEDSAVYLCASSWYRDTEAFFGQGTRLTVV.

The chain uses TRBV4-1 and TRBJ2-2; D is ambiguous. Deletions cut 3 bases from V and 4 bases from J, with 9 bases between. CDR3 size: 14 residues. Germline CDR1 reads MGHRA; CDR2 reads YSYEKL. The CDR3 reads CASSHGWSTGELFF. The CDR3, as DNA: TGCGCCAGCAGCCACGGGTGGAGCACCGGGGAGCTGTTTTTT.

The V call is TRBV6-1, the J call TRBJ2-2; TRBD2 is a possible D gene (6 bases). CDR3 length: 11 residues. Trimming removed 1 base at V and 13 bases at J, with 7 bases between. The germline V gene encodes CDR1 MNHNS and CDR2 SASEGT. This CDR3 is CASSEGRGLFF. The CDR3 bases are TGTGCCAGCAGTGAAGGGAGGGGGCTGTTTTTT.

The V call is TRBV5-1, the J call TRBJ2-5, with 9 bases fitting TRBD2. The CDR3 length is 16 residues. V gave up 3 bases and J gave up 6 bases; unmatched junction bases: 12. Germline V gives CDR1 SGHRS, CDR2 YFSETQ. In DNA, the CDR3 is TGCGCCAGCAGCTCCCTTAGCGGGGGAACCGGAAAGACCCAGTACTTC. Protein product: CASSSLSGGTGKTQYF.